The 2 T cell receptor beta chains reported below all come from one sample, sequenced in a study of blood T cells in healthy people across ages. Primers used in a second PCR of roughly 7 to 11 cycles were a sample-barcoded 5' primer and a J-beta primer mix. TCRdb independently ran MiXCR on the 5' RACE reads; one entry per CDR3 protein. The sample has roughly 1.9 million distinct CDR3 sequences, roughly 43% seen once. The sequenced material came from blood. The receptor set was obtained from a human donor in good health.

This clonotype was seen just once. The genes are TRBV20-1 and TRBJ1-4; D remains ambiguous. V lost 0 bases and J 7 bases, leaving 12 bases between the germline ends. Germline V gives CDR1 DFQATT, CDR2 SNEGSKA (reference sequence). The CDR3 length is 14 residues. The CDR3 DNA follows: TGCAGTGCTAGAGATGAGCCTTTCGGTGAAAAACTGTTTTTT. It translates to CSARDEPFGEKLFF.

V and J are TRBV5-1 and TRBJ2-5, with a possible D match to TRBD2 (6 bases). Germline CDR1 SGHRS, CDR2 YFSETQ. CDR3 length equals 13 residues. V lost 4 bases and J lost 11, with 18 bases in between. The CDR3 DNA is TGCGCCAGCAGCACGGGACTTCCTCGTGGGCAGTACTTC. Translating it yields CASSTGLPRGQYF.